This T cell receptor (beta chain) was retrieved from a study of neurological immune-mediated disorders. The CDR3 totals 14 residues. Trimming removed 3 bases at V and 4 bases at J, with 7 bases between. The sample holds many counts of this clonotype. Time point defined: longitudinal time-point 2. TCRdb fed the 5' RACE reads into MiXCR, producing one record per CDR3 protein. The data contain 57,000 or so distinct CDR3 sequences, roughly 9.7% of them singletons. The chain carries TRBV12-3 or TRBV12-4 and TRBJ2-6; D not resolved. The clonotype originates from a man aged 25 to 40 in good health. Sequencing was carried out using PBMCs. In DNA, the CDR3 is TGTGCCAGCAGTTTCTTCTCGGGGGCCAACGTCCTGACTTTC. It codes for CASSFFSGANVLTF.